Following are 23 T cell receptor beta chains from one sample sequenced in a study of PD-1 blockade in classical Hodgkin lymphoma. All patients relapsed after autologous stem cell transplantation, and brentuximab vedotin exposure varied. By magnetic negative selection, CD4+ T cells were purified from thawed PBMCs. Measured with immunoSEQ multiplex PCR; TCRdb has only the in-frame clones, and not every one. The table records 9,500 to 15,000 clones, approximately 79% of them present only once. The sample was CD4+ T cells from blood, taken at baseline. The origin of the receptors is a human donor with classical Hodgkin lymphoma.

This chain joins TRBV7-2 and TRBJ2-5; 12 bases match TRBD2. Losses at the gene ends were 2 bases for V and 1 base for J; bases not matched to a gene: 5. Germline CDR1 is SGHTA and CDR2 is FQGNSA. There are 17 residues in the CDR3. CDR3 protein: CASSLLAGGQGQETQYF. Written as DNA, the CDR3 is TGTGCCAGCAGCTTACTAGCGGGGGGGCAAGGCCAAGAGACCCAGTACTTC. The full variable domain, rest sourced from reference TRBV7-2 and TRBJ2-5, is GAGVSQSPSNKVTEKGKDVELRCDPISGHTALYWYRQSLGQGLEFLIYFQGNSAPDKSGLPSDRFSAERTGGSVSTLTIQRTQQEDSAVYLCASSLLAGGQGQETQYFGPGTRLLVL.

The rearrangement uses TRBV18 and TRBJ1-1, with D possibly TRBD1 on 5 matching bases. The CDR3 has 13 amino acids. V was clipped by 6 bases and J by 1 base, with 9 bases between them. Germline loops: CDR1 KGHSH, CDR2 LQKENI. The CDR3 region is CASSLGQNTEAFF. Here the CDR3 DNA reads TGTGCCAGCTCGCTCGGACAGAACACTGAAGCTTTCTTT.

This clone has just a few counts. The gene calls are TRBV28 and TRBJ2-7, with D possibly being TRBD1 (5 bases). This CDR3 comprises 16 residues. Germline V gene data show CDR1 as MDHEN and CDR2 as SYDVKM. V lost 2 bases and J lost 6, with 20 bases in between. The CDR3 spells CASSLIVGVGLSEQYF. CDR3 in DNA: TGTGCCAGCAGTTTAATTGTAGGGGTCGGCCTAAGCGAGCAGTACTTC.

The gene calls are TRBV7-2 and TRBJ1-5; possible D gene TRBD1, 5 bases. Germline V gene lookup returns CDR1 SGHTA and CDR2 FQGNSA. The CDR3 spans 14 residues. The ends were cut back, 5 bases at V and 7 bases at J, with 15 bases in the middle. CDR3 loop: CASSTGRGGQPQHF. DNA for the CDR3: TGTGCCAGCAGCACCGGGAGGGGTGGACAGCCCCAGCATTTT.

The chain combines TRBV10-3 with TRBJ1-6, with D perhaps TRBD1 (6 bases). V was clipped by 3 bases and J by 8 bases, with 14 bases between them. This CDR3 has 15 residues. The germline gives CDR1 ENHRY, CDR2 SYGVKD. The CDR3 reads CAISEVGGRDSPLHF. The CDR3 DNA follows: TGTGCCATCAGTGAAGTTGGGGGCCGGGATTCACCCCTCCACTTT.

This clone was found once. The V call is TRBV6-1, the J call TRBJ2-4, with 9 bases that match TRBD1. Germline CDR1 MNHNS, CDR2 SASEGT. CDR3 length equals 13 residues. V gave up 5 bases and J gave up 8 bases; unmatched junction bases: 4. The CDR3 bases are TGTGCCAGCAGTCGGACAGGGGAAGACATTCAGTACTTC. Amino acid sequence: CASSRTGEDIQYF.

The rearrangement joins TRBV2 to TRBJ1-6; D unresolved. V dropped 11 bases and J dropped 9 bases, with 17 bases sitting between them. This CDR3 contains 13 residues. Germline CDR1 and CDR2: SNHLY and FYNNEI. CDR3 nucleotides: TGTGCCGCGACGGTTTTGTTTGGTTCACCCCTCCACTTT. Encoded protein: CAATVLFGSPLHF.

This clone was observed a few times. The CDR3 sequence is CASSQGPGQVNTEAFF. Here the CDR3 DNA reads TGTGCCAGCAGCCAAGGCCCGGGACAGGTGAACACTGAAGCTTTCTTT. The chain employs TRBV4-2 and TRBJ1-1, with TRBD1 identical over 8 bases. The germline gives CDR1 LGHNA, CDR2 YNFKEQ. The V segment lost 1 base and the J segment 0 bases; nucleotides outside the gene matches: 4. The CDR3 is made up of 16 amino acids.

This sequence joins TRBV2 and TRBJ1-5; 7 bases align to TRBD1. V gave up 5 bases and J gave up 4 bases; unmatched junction bases: 11. Germline values: CDR1 SNHLY, CDR2 FYNNEI. The CDR3 contains 16 residues. The CDR3 DNA reads as TGTGCCAGCAGTCCAAGGACAGGAATTAGGAATCAGCCCCAGCATTTT. This gives the protein CASSPRTGIRNQPQHF. The full variable domain, in which reference TRBV2 and TRBJ1-5 provide the parts outside the CDR3, is EPEVTQTPSHQVTQMGQEVILRCVPISNHLYFYWYRQILGQKVEFLVSFYNNEISEKSEIFDDQFSVERPDGSNFTLKIRSTKLEDSAMYFCASSPRTGIRNQPQHFGDGTRLSIL.

The chain links TRBV5-6 to TRBJ2-7; D is uncertain. Germline-derived CDR1 and CDR2 are SGHDT and YYEEEE. V was cut by 4 bases and J by 0 bases, with 11 bases left in between. The CDR3 spans 14 residues. This CDR3 is CASSADGFSYEQYF. CDR3 coding DNA: TGTGCCAGCAGCGCCGACGGGTTCTCCTACGAGCAGTACTTC.

The chain recombines TRBV7-9 with TRBJ2-6; TRBD1 agrees at 8 bases. The CDR3 is 16 residues long. Trimming took 1 base from V and 4 from J; bases not matched to a gene: 3. Germline V gene sequence: CDR1 SEHNR, CDR2 FQNEAQ (reference sequence). The CDR3 DNA is TGTGCCAGCAGCTTAGGGACAGGGACAGGGGCCAACGTCCTGACTTTC. Protein: CASSLGTGTGANVLTF.

The V and J genes are TRBV19 and TRBJ1-5, with unresolved D. V shed 0 bases and J shed 1 base, with 7 bases lying between them. This CDR3 comprises 15 residues. Looked up from germline, CDR1 is LNHDA and CDR2 is SQIVND (reference sequence). CDR3 residues: CASSIEGRSNQPQHF. The CDR3 region has the DNA TGTGCCAGTAGTATAGAGGGAAGGAGCAATCAGCCCCAGCATTTT. The whole variable domain, remainder taken from reference TRBV19 and TRBJ1-5, is DGGITQSPKYLFRKEGQNVTLSCEQNLNHDAMYWYRQDPGQGLRLIYYSQIVNDFQKGDIAEGYSVSREKKESFPLTVTSAQKNPTAFYLCASSIEGRSNQPQHFGDGTRLSIL.

This clone was observed a single time. This chain uses TRBV27 with TRBJ2-7, with D possibly matching TRBD1 (6 bases). The CDR3 contains 15 residues. Germline assignment: CDR1 MNHEY and CDR2 SMNVEV (reference sequence). V lost 8 bases to trimming and J lost 2 bases, with 19 bases between them. The CDR3 reads CASWKQGRATYEQYF. The CDR3 region has the DNA TGTGCCAGCTGGAAACAGGGAAGAGCCACCTACGAGCAGTACTTC.

This clone was detected only a few times. This chain connects TRBV5-6 to TRBJ1-5, with a possible D match to TRBD1 (5 bases). Germline CDR1 is SGHDT and CDR2 is YYEEEE. The CDR3 spans 14 residues. The ends were cut back, 1 base at V and 7 bases at J, with 12 bases in the middle. CDR3 region: CASSLLSGPQPQHF. DNA of the CDR3: TGTGCCAGCAGCTTGCTTTCGGGACCGCAGCCCCAGCATTTT.

The chain has TRBV19 and TRBJ2-2; D remains unclear. CDR3 length: 16 amino acids. Germline V gene sequence: CDR1 LNHDA, CDR2 SQIVND (reference sequence). Deletions cut 7 bases from V and 5 bases from J, with 20 bases between. CDR3 DNA sequence: TGTGCCAGTAATAAAATAGGCGGACCGGTTACCGGGGAGCTGTTTTTT. Its protein product is CASNKIGGPVTGELFF.

The V call is TRBV11-2, the J call TRBJ2-5, with TRBD2 identical over 9 bases. The V gene end was trimmed by 8 bases and the J gene end by 4 bases; junction bases not matched to a gene: 8. Germline lookup yields CDR1 SGHAT and CDR2 FQNNGV. The CDR3 loop spans 14 amino acids. The CDR3 region has the DNA TGTGCCAGCGGCCGTAGCGGGGGAGCAGAGACCCAGTACTTC. Protein: CASGRSGGAETQYF.

This chain joins TRBV9 and TRBJ2-5; 7 bases align to TRBD2. Germline assignment: CDR1 SGDLS and CDR2 YYNGEE. Losses at the gene ends were 4 bases for V and 0 bases for J; bases not matched to a gene: 6. The CDR3 sequence is 15 residues long. The CDR3 nucleotides read TGTGCCAGCAGCCCGGGGGGTAGCGACCAAGAGACCCAGTACTTC. It encodes CASSPGGSDQETQYF.

The sample holds a few counts of this clone. The rearrangement uses TRBV7-2 and TRBJ1-5; the D gene is possibly TRBD1 (6 bases). V was cut by 5 bases and J by 1 base, with 12 bases left in between. The CDR3 is 15 residues long. CDR1 is SGHTA and CDR2 is FQGNSA in the germline V gene. The CDR3: CASSAGRGSNQPQHF. The CDR3 DNA sequence: TGTGCCAGCAGCGCCGGGAGGGGGAGCAATCAGCCCCAGCATTTT.

This clone was recorded once. The chain links TRBV4-2 to TRBJ2-3; D uncertain. Trimming removed 2 bases at V and 10 bases at J, with 19 bases between. This CDR3 is built from 15 residues. The germline gives CDR1 LGHNA, CDR2 YNFKEQ. The DNA for the CDR3 is TGTGCCAGCAGCCAACTGCACCGCGGTGGGGTGCCGCAGTATTTT. Translated: CASSQLHRGGVPQYF.

As concerns this clone: This sample includes further DNA sequences coding for the same CDR3. The rearrangement joins TRBV4-1 to TRBJ1-3; D ambiguous. The V and J ends lost 0 bases and 8 bases respectively, with 14 bases between them. CDR3 size: 15 residues. Germline loops: CDR1 MGHRA, CDR2 YSYEKL. The CDR3 DNA sequence: TGCGCCAGCAGCCAAGATCTGGGCCACTATGACACCATATATTTT. It codes for CASSQDLGHYDTIYF.

The CDR3 DNA follows: TGTGCCAGCAAATCCGGGACAGGGGTGTCCTACGAGCAGTACTTC. It translates to CASKSGTGVSYEQYF. The chain is built from TRBV18 and TRBJ2-7, with TRBD1 matching 10 bases. V lost 8 bases and J lost 1; bases outside the gene matches: 8. Germline CDR1 KGHSH, CDR2 LQKENI. The CDR3 has 15 amino acids.

The chain has TRBV5-1 and TRBJ2-5, with a weak D call TRBD1 (6 bases). V lost 0 bases to trimming and J lost 1 base, with 10 bases between them. The germline V gene encodes CDR1 SGHRS and CDR2 YFSETQ. The CDR3 runs 15 residues. The CDR3 DNA sequence: TGCGCCAGCAGCTTGGTTTCAGGGGCCCAAGAGACCCAGTACTTC. The encoded protein is CASSLVSGAQETQYF.

The chain uses TRBV13 and TRBJ2-1, with 9 bases that match TRBD1. Germline-derived CDR1 and CDR2 are PRHDT and FYEKMQ (reference sequence). There are 18 residues in the CDR3. J lost 9 bases, V lost 2 bases, and 17 bases had no gene match. The chain's CDR3 is CASSLRPGTGWEVGEQFF. CDR3 nucleotides: TGTGCCAGCAGCTTACGACCTGGGACAGGGTGGGAGGTGGGTGAGCAGTTCTTC.